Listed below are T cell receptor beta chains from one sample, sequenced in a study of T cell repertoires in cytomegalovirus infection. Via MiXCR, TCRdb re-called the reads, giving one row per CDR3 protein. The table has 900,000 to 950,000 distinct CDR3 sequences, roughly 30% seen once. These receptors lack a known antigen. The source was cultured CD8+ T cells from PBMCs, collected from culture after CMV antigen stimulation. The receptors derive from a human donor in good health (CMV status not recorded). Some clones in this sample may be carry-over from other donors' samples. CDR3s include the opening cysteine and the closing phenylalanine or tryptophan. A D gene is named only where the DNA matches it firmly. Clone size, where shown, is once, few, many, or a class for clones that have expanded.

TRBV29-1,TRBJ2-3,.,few,TGCAGCGTTGAAGACACTGCCGAGGGGGGCACAGATACGCAGTATTTT,CSVEDTAEGGTDTQYF
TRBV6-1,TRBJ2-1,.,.,TGTGCCAGCAGCCTCGGGACTCCGTGGGAGCAGTTCTTC,CASSLGTPWEQFF
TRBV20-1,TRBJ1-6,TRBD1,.,TGCAGACCAGATCGGGGACAGCATGGGAGTTCACCCCTCCACTTT,CRPDRGQHGSSPLHF
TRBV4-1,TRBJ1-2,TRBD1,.,TGCGCCAGCAGCCGAGCCGACAGGGGAGGTGGCTACACCTTC,CASSRADRGGGYTF
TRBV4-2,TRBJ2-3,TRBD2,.,TGTGCCAGCAGCCAAGATTGGACTAGCGGGTGGGATACGCAGTATTTT,CASSQDWTSGWDTQYF
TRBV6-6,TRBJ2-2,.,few,TGTGCCAGCAGTTACCTCGGACCACTACTTACCGGGGAGCTGTTTTTT,CASSYLGPLLTGELFF
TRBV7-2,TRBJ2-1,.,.,TGTGCCAGCAGCCTTGAGTTAGACGACAATGAGCAGTTCTTC,CASSLELDDNEQFF
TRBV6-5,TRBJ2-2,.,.,TGTGCCAGCAGACCGGGACAATGCACCGGGGAGCTGTTTTTT,CASRPGQCTGELFF
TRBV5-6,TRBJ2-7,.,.,TGTGCCAGCAACCCCCAGGGGATTCCCTACGAGCAGTACTTC,CASNPQGIPYEQYF
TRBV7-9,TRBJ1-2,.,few,TGTGCCAGTAAACAGGGAGCCCCTGGCCGTGGTGGCTACACCTTC,CASKQGAPGRGGYTF
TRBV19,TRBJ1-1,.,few,TGTGCCAGTAGTATATGGGGGAGAACTGAAGCTTTCTTT,CASSIWGRTEAFF
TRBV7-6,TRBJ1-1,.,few,TGTGCCAGCAGCTTAGATGCGCGGAGCACTGAAGCTTTCTTT,CASSLDARSTEAFF
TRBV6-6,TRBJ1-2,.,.,TGTGCCAGCACCCGACTCGGGTATAGCTACACCTTC,CASTRLGYSYTF
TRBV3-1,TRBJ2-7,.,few,TGTGCCAGCAGCCAAGATGGCAAACAGTTGGGTTTCCACGAGCAGTACTTC,CASSQDGKQLGFHEQYF
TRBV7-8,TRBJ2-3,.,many,TGTGCCAGCAGCCCCTTTCGGGGGGCCCAAGATACGCAGTATTTT,CASSPFRGAQDTQYF
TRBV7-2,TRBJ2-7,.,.,TGTGCCAGCAGCCTTCCGGGCCTCTACGAGCAGTACTTC,CASSLPGLYEQYF
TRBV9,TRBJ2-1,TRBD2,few,TGTGCCAGCAGCGTAGTGAGCCCGGGGGGTAATGAGCAGTTCTTC,CASSVVSPGGNEQFF
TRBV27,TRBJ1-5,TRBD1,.,TGTGCCAGCAGTCTGACAGGGTGGCGACAGCCCCAGCATTTT,CASSLTGWRQPQHF
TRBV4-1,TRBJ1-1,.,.,TGCGCCAACAGCCAAGATGAAGGAGCTGAAGCTTTCTTT,CANSQDEGAEAFF
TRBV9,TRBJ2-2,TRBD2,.,TGTGCCAGCAGCGTAGAACTAGCGGGGAACGGGGAGCTGTTTTTT,CASSVELAGNGELFF
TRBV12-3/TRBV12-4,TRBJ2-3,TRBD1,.,TGTGCCAGCAGTTTAGGACAGGGGCTATACACAGATACGCAGTATTTT,CASSLGQGLYTDTQYF
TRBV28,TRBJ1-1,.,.,TGTGCCAGCAGTTTCACAGGGAGGAGGGCTGAAGCTTTCTTT,CASSFTGRRAEAFF
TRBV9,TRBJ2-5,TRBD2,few,TGTGCCAGCAGCGCACTAGCGGGGGATCCCACCTCTCGAGAGACCCAGTACTTC,CASSALAGDPTSRETQYF
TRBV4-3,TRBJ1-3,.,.,TGCGCCAGCAGTCAGATCCGACAGGATGGGGACACCATATATTTT,CASSQIRQDGDTIYF
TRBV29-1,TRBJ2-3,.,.,TGCAGCGTCGACACAGATACGCAGTATTTT,CSVDTDTQYF
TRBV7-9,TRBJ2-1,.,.,TGTGCCAGCAGCTACATTTTAAATGAGCAGTTCTTC,CASSYILNEQFF
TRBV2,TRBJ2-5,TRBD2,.,TGTGCCAGCGCCGGGAGCGGGGGGGCCGAGACCCAGTACTTC,CASAGSGGAETQYF